Presented here are 9 T cell receptor beta chains from one specimen sequenced in a study of cytomegalovirus exposure and HLA in healthy donors. Primers for the PCR totalled 60 Vbeta and 13 Jbeta. Clones were sequenced by immunoSEQ multiplex PCR, and TCRdb holds only the in-frame ones, with some missing. The table lists under 100,000 clones, 55% to 65% of them singletons. The specimen sequenced was PBMCs. All receptors derive from a woman aged 35 to 49 in good health and CMV-seropositive.

This clone was detected a few times. The chain employs TRBV27 and TRBJ2-5; D might be TRBD1 (5 bases). This CDR3 comprises 15 residues. Germline CDR1 reads MNHEY; CDR2 reads SMNVEV (reference sequence). Trimming pared 5 bases from V and 1 base from J, leaving 14 bases between. Here the CDR3 reads CASSSFRAAQETQYF. CDR3 in DNA: TGTGCCAGCAGTAGCTTCAGGGCGGCCCAAGAGACCCAGTACTTC.

CDR3 sequence reads: CAISERLAGGAQYF. CDR3 bases: TGTGCCATCAGTGAGAGACTAGCGGGAGGGGCCCAGTACTTC. The V and J genes are TRBV10-3 and TRBJ2-5, with 14 bases that match TRBD2. V gave up 2 bases and J gave up 9 bases; unmatched junction bases: 2. Germline assignment: CDR1 ENHRY and CDR2 SYGVKD. This CDR3 contains 14 residues.

This chain joins TRBV6-5 and TRBJ1-3; the D gene is possibly TRBD1 (6 bases). The CDR3 is made up of 14 amino acids. Germline V gene sequence: CDR1 MNHEY, CDR2 SVGAGI. V dropped 6 bases and J dropped 0 bases, with 9 bases sitting between them. The CDR3 nucleotides are TGTGCCAGCAGGACAGGATTCTCTGGAAACACCATATATTTT. This translates into CASRTGFSGNTIYF.

This chain uses TRBV11-3 with TRBJ2-2; D uncertain. CDR1 is SGHNT and CDR2 is YENEEA in the germline V gene. Deletions cut 0 bases from V and 7 bases from J, with 6 bases between. CDR3 length: 13 residues. The CDR3 bases are TGTGCCAGCAGCTTAGATCTCTACGGGGAGCTGTTTTTT. Protein sequence: CASSLDLYGELFF.

This clone was observed a few times. V gene TRBV28 combines with J gene TRBJ1-2; TRBD1 might be the D (5 bases). Germline values: CDR1 MDHEN, CDR2 SYDVKM. This CDR3 region has 12 residues. Trimming left V 3 bases short and J 8 bases short, with 10 bases between. The CDR3 protein is CASSLTQAGYTF. CDR3 in DNA: TGTGCCAGCAGTTTGACACAGGCGGGCTACACCTTC.

The chain carries TRBV29-1 and TRBJ1-3; 7 bases are a match to TRBD1. This CDR3 contains 13 residues. Germline CDR1 and CDR2: SQVTM and ANQGSEA. The V gene end was trimmed by 7 bases and the J gene end by 4 bases; junction bases not matched to a gene: 7. CDR3 residues: CSGLGQLGNTIYF. CDR3 DNA: TGCAGCGGACTGGGACAGTTAGGAAACACCATATATTTT.

The rearrangement uses TRBV29-1 and TRBJ2-1, with 11 bases fitting TRBD2. After removal of 3 bases from V and 8 bases from J, the junction contained 6 bases not matched to a gene. Looked up from germline, CDR1 is SQVTM and CDR2 is ANQGSEA. This CDR3 contains 14 residues. CDR3 sequence: CSVDGLAGGYEQFF. Here the CDR3 DNA reads TGCAGCGTTGACGGGCTAGCGGGAGGATATGAGCAGTTCTTC.

In its sample, this clone was seen a few times. The chain recombines TRBV4-3 with TRBJ2-1, with TRBD2 identical over 9 bases. Unmatched junction bases numbered 19, after V lost 0 bases and J lost 7 bases. Germline CDR1 LGHNA, CDR2 YSLEER. The length of the CDR3 is 20 residues. The CDR3 spells CASSQDRGWGAGGGLNEQFF. The CDR3 DNA reads TGCGCCAGCAGCCAAGATCGTGGCTGGGGAGCGGGAGGAGGGTTAAATGAGCAGTTCTTC.

The CDR3 loop is CASKPGQGELFF. In DNA form, the CDR3 reads TGTGCCAGCAAACCGGGACAGGGGGAGCTGTTTTTT. The chain employs TRBV6-6 and TRBJ2-2, with TRBD1 matching 7 bases. Germline CDR1 is MNHNY and CDR2 is SVGAGI (reference sequence). With V trimmed by 7 bases and J by 8 bases, 4 bases remained unmatched. This CDR3 contains 12 residues.